This T cell receptor (beta chain) emerged from a study of T-cell reconstitution after alpha-beta-depleted transplantation in children. Study results and limitations: Recipient T cells and thymic progenitors that survived gave rise to the high TCRbeta diversity observed at day 60 in some patients. Once a year had passed after transplant, T-cell counts and diversity came mostly from newly produced T cells. Reportedly, alpha-beta T cells present about two months post-transplant originated from several hundred expanded clones of graft origin.

A few counts support this clonotype. What it recognizes is unknown. Construction of the TCRbeta library involved unique molecular identifiers. TCRdb itself ran the PCR reads through MiXCR, one entry per CDR3 protein. Of almost 250,000 distinct CDR3 sequences listed, about a quarter were seen once; the top ten hold over 2.5%. Per germline, CDR1 MNHEY and CDR2 SVGAGI. The length of the CDR3 is 17 residues. With V trimmed by 0 bases and J by 0 bases, 4 bases remained unmatched. The sequence was collected from a girl aged 2-10 years with Fanconi anemia, due to receive a stem cell transplant. Sample: PBMCs, taken before TCRalphabeta/CD19-depleted stem cell transplant. J is TRBJ2-2 and V is TRBV6-5; TRBD1 agrees at 7 bases. CDR3 loop: CASSYSGQGANTGELFF. For the CDR3, the DNA is TGTGCCAGCAGTTACTCAGGGCAGGGGGCGAACACCGGGGAGCTGTTTTTT.